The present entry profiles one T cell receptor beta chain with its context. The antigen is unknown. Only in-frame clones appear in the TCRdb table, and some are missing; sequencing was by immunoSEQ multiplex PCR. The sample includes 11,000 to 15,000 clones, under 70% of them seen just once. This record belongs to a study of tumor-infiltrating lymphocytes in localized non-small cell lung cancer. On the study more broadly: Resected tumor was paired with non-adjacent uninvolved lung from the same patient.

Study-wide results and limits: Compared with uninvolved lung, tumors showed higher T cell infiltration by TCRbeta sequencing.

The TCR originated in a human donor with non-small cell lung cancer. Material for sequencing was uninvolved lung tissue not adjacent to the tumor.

CDR3 region: CASSQGGQMNTEAFF. In DNA form, the CDR3 reads TGCGCCAGCAGCCAGGGGGGACAGATGAACACTGAAGCTTTCTTT. The V call is TRBV4-1, the J call TRBJ1-1; 7 nucleotides line up with TRBD1. The CDR3 contains 15 residues. The germline V gene encodes CDR1 MGHRA and CDR2 YSYEKL. V lost 3 bases and J lost 0; bases outside the gene matches: 4.